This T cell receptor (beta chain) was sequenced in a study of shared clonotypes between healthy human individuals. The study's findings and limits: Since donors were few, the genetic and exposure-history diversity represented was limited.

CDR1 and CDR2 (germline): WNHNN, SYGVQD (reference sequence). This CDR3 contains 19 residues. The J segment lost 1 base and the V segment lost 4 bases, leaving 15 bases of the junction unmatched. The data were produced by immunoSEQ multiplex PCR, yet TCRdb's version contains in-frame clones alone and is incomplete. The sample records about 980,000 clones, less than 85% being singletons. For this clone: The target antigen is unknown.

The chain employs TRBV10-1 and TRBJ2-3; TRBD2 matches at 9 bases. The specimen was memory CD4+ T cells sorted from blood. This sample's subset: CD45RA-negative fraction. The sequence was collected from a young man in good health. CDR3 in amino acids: CASSGPTSGNIFGTDTQYF. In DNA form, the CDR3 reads TGCGCCAGCAGTGGCCCGACTAGCGGAAATATATTTGGCACAGATACGCAGTATTTT.